The rows below give T cell receptor beta chains drawn from one sample of a study of T cell responses to AZD1222 COVID-19 vaccine. The assay was immunoSEQ multiplex PCR, and TCRdb's table has in-frame clones only and misses some. The sample shows 150,000 or so clones, around 90% of them seen only once. The sequenced sample was peripheral blood, obtained on day 0 of AZD1222 vaccination. These receptor sequences come from an adult in good health. Each CDR3 is given with its conserved first and last residue. The D gene is left open where the match is weak. Some rows mark clone size as missing; the rest say once, few, many or name a class of expanded clone.

j_gene: TRBJ1-5
v_gene: TRBV30
d_gene: TRBD1
abundance: once
CDR3nt: TGTGCCTGGAGTGAGGGGGCGGGTAGCAATCAGCCCCAGCATTTT
CDR3aa: CAWSEGAGSNQPQHF

j_gene: TRBJ2-3
v_gene: TRBV5-6
d_gene: TRBD2
abundance: once
CDR3nt: TGTGCCAGCAGCTTACTAGCGGCCACAGATACGCAGTATTTT
CDR3aa: CASSLLAATDTQYF

j_gene: TRBJ2-4
v_gene: TRBV7-2
d_gene: .
abundance: .
CDR3nt: TGTGCCAGCAGCTTAGAATTGGTAGGGGGGAACATTCAGTACTTC
CDR3aa: CASSLELVGGNIQYF

j_gene: TRBJ2-3
v_gene: TRBV6-6
d_gene: .
abundance: .
CDR3nt: TGTGCCAGCAGTTACCGGGACCCTGGGGATACGCAGTATTTT
CDR3aa: CASSYRDPGDTQYF

j_gene: TRBJ1-4
v_gene: TRBV18
d_gene: .
abundance: .
CDR3nt: TGTGCCAGCTCGGACCCTACTGCAACTAATGAAAAACTGTTTTTT
CDR3aa: CASSDPTATNEKLFF

j_gene: TRBJ1-5
v_gene: TRBV7-2
d_gene: .
abundance: .
CDR3nt: TGTGCCAGCAGCTTACGAATTCCGACAGGACTCTCCGGCAATCAGCCCCAGCATTTT
CDR3aa: CASSLRIPTGLSGNQPQHF

j_gene: TRBJ2-5
v_gene: TRBV5-1
d_gene: TRBD2
abundance: .
CDR3nt: TGCGCCAGCGGGACAGCGGGGGGCAAAGAGACCCAGTACTTC
CDR3aa: CASGTAGGKETQYF

j_gene: TRBJ1-2
v_gene: TRBV28
d_gene: .
abundance: .
CDR3nt: TGTGCCAGCAGTTTAGCCCCGCAGGTCTATGGCTACACCTTC
CDR3aa: CASSLAPQVYGYTF

j_gene: TRBJ1-3
v_gene: TRBV9
d_gene: .
abundance: few
CDR3nt: TGTGCCAGCAGCGTAGATGGGGGCGGAAGCAACACCATATATTTT
CDR3aa: CASSVDGGGSNTIYF

j_gene: TRBJ1-2
v_gene: TRBV30
d_gene: .
abundance: .
CDR3nt: .
CDR3aa: CAWGGGTSTF

j_gene: TRBJ1-1
v_gene: TRBV9
d_gene: TRBD1
abundance: once
CDR3nt: TGTGCCAGCAGCATGCGACAGGGGGCGGGCACTGAAGCTTTCTTT
CDR3aa: CASSMRQGAGTEAFF

j_gene: TRBJ1-2
v_gene: TRBV5-1
d_gene: .
abundance: .
CDR3nt: TGCGCCAGCAGCTTGGCCAGGCTCTCGTCCGGAGGCTACACCTTC
CDR3aa: CASSLARLSSGGYTF

j_gene: TRBJ2-3
v_gene: TRBV11-2
d_gene: .
abundance: .
CDR3nt: TGTGCCAGCAGCCGAGGGCTTCTCAGCACAGATACGCAGTATTTT
CDR3aa: CASSRGLLSTDTQYF

j_gene: TRBJ2-5
v_gene: TRBV21-1
d_gene: .
abundance: .
CDR3nt: TGTGCCAGCAGCCCACGGACAGAGCAAGAGACCCAGTACTTC
CDR3aa: CASSPRTEQETQYF

j_gene: TRBJ1-5
v_gene: TRBV7-9
d_gene: .
abundance: few
CDR3nt: TGTGCCAGCAGCGAGGAGCAGGATCAGCCCCAGCATTTT
CDR3aa: CASSEEQDQPQHF

j_gene: TRBJ2-1
v_gene: TRBV4-3
d_gene: TRBD2
abundance: .
CDR3nt: TGCGCCAGCAGCCAACGGCCTAGCGGGCCGAGCTCCTACAATGAGCAGTTCTTC
CDR3aa: CASSQRPSGPSSYNEQFF

j_gene: TRBJ1-2
v_gene: TRBV7-8
d_gene: TRBD1
abundance: .
CDR3nt: TGTGCCAGCAGCTTCCGGACTACGGGACAGGGACCCCTAGCTAACTATGGCTACACCTTC
CDR3aa: CASSFRTTGQGPLANYGYTF

j_gene: TRBJ1-5
v_gene: TRBV30
d_gene: TRBD1
abundance: few
CDR3nt: TGTGCCTGGAGTGTAATATTGGGGGGACAGGGGGTCAATCAGCCCCAGCATTTT
CDR3aa: CAWSVILGGQGVNQPQHF

j_gene: TRBJ2-3
v_gene: TRBV9
d_gene: TRBD2
abundance: .
CDR3nt: TGTGCCAGCAGCGTAGGTAGTGGACTAGATGGCACAGATACGCAGTATTTT
CDR3aa: CASSVGSGLDGTDTQYF

j_gene: TRBJ2-4
v_gene: TRBV7-4
d_gene: .
abundance: .
CDR3nt: TGTGCCAGCAGCTTTTGCAGTCAGGGAGATGACAAAAACATTCAGTACTTC
CDR3aa: CASSFCSQGDDKNIQYF

j_gene: TRBJ1-4
v_gene: TRBV11-2
d_gene: TRBD1
abundance: .
CDR3nt: TGTGCCAGCAGCTATACAGGGGCTGGGGAAAAACTGTTTTTT
CDR3aa: CASSYTGAGEKLFF

j_gene: TRBJ1-2
v_gene: TRBV12-3/TRBV12-4
d_gene: TRBD1
abundance: .
CDR3nt: TGTGCCAGCAGTTTCACTCGACAGGGAACCACCTTC
CDR3aa: CASSFTRQGTTF

j_gene: TRBJ1-6
v_gene: TRBV30
d_gene: TRBD1
abundance: once
CDR3nt: TGTGCCTGGAGTCCCCCGGGACAGGGTTACTCACCCCTCCACTTT
CDR3aa: CAWSPPGQGYSPLHF

j_gene: TRBJ2-2
v_gene: TRBV2
d_gene: .
abundance: .
CDR3nt: TGTGCCAGCAGTTCCGACTCGAACACCGGGGAGCTGTTTTTT
CDR3aa: CASSSDSNTGELFF

j_gene: TRBJ1-1
v_gene: TRBV7-3
d_gene: .
abundance: .
CDR3nt: TGTGCCAGCAGCCGCCAGACAGGTCCGAACACTGAAGCTTTCTTT
CDR3aa: CASSRQTGPNTEAFF

j_gene: TRBJ2-5
v_gene: TRBV5-1
d_gene: .
abundance: .
CDR3nt: TGCGCCAGCGGGGGGGCCGGGCAAGAGACCCAGTACTTC
CDR3aa: CASGGAGQETQYF

j_gene: TRBJ1-1
v_gene: TRBV14
d_gene: .
abundance: .
CDR3nt: TGTGCCAGCAGCCAAGTCGGGGTCCCGGACACTGAAGCTTTCTTT
CDR3aa: CASSQVGVPDTEAFF

j_gene: TRBJ1-4
v_gene: TRBV28
d_gene: TRBD1
abundance: .
CDR3nt: TGTGCCAGCAGTTCCGGGACAGGGGGCGTTGAAAAACTGTTTTTT
CDR3aa: CASSSGTGGVEKLFF

j_gene: TRBJ1-5
v_gene: TRBV27
d_gene: TRBD1
abundance: .
CDR3nt: TGTGCCAGCAAATCCCGGGACAGGGACCATCAGCCCCAGCATTTT
CDR3aa: CASKSRDRDHQPQHF

j_gene: TRBJ2-6
v_gene: TRBV5-5
d_gene: .
abundance: .
CDR3nt: TGTGCCAGCAGCTTGCTAAACTCTGGGGCCAACGTCCTGACTTTC
CDR3aa: CASSLLNSGANVLTF

j_gene: TRBJ2-1
v_gene: TRBV3-1/TRBV3-2
d_gene: TRBD2
abundance: few
CDR3nt: TGTGCCACCGCACTAGCGGGGGGATTTAGCTCCTACAATGAGCAGTTCTTC
CDR3aa: CATALAGGFSSYNEQFF

j_gene: TRBJ2-7
v_gene: TRBV7-9
d_gene: .
abundance: .
CDR3nt: TGTGCCAGCAGCTTGTCGGGGGCTAGAGTCCCCTACGAGCAGTACTTC
CDR3aa: CASSLSGARVPYEQYF

j_gene: TRBJ2-2
v_gene: TRBV5-1
d_gene: .
abundance: .
CDR3nt: TGCGCCAGCAGCCCTACGGACAGTGGCGGGGAGCTGTTTTTT
CDR3aa: CASSPTDSGGELFF

j_gene: TRBJ2-2
v_gene: TRBV10-1
d_gene: .
abundance: few
CDR3nt: TGCGCCAGCAGTGAGGGGAAGGGGACCGGGGAGCTGTTTTTT
CDR3aa: CASSEGKGTGELFF

j_gene: TRBJ2-7
v_gene: TRBV21-1
d_gene: .
abundance: .
CDR3nt: TGTGCGACAGGGGCCTCTCTCTACGAGCAGTACTTC
CDR3aa: CATGASLYEQYF

j_gene: TRBJ1-5
v_gene: TRBV6-5
d_gene: .
abundance: .
CDR3nt: TGTGCCAGCACCAAGGGCCCCGAGGCGCCCCAGCATTTT
CDR3aa: CASTKGPEAPQHF

j_gene: TRBJ1-1
v_gene: TRBV18
d_gene: .
abundance: .
CDR3nt: TGTGCCAGCTCACCACCGAGGACCATGAACACTGAAGCTTTCTTT
CDR3aa: CASSPPRTMNTEAFF